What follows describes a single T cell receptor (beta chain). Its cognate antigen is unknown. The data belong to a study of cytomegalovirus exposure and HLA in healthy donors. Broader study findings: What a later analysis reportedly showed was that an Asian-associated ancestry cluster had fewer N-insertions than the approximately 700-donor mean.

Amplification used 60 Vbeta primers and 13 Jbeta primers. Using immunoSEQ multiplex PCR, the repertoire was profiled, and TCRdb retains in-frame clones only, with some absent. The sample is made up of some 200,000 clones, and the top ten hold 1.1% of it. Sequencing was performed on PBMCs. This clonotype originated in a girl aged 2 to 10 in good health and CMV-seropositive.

CDR3 DNA sequence: TGTGCCAGCAGGAGCGGACCCCAAGAGACCCAGTACTTC. Its translation: CASRSGPQETQYF. V is TRBV6-1 and J is TRBJ2-5; D possibly corresponds to TRBD2 (5 bases). The V gene's germline CDR1 is MNHNS and CDR2 SASEGT. V lost 6 bases and J 1 base, leaving 9 bases between the germline ends. The CDR3 is 13 residues long.